Given below is one TCR beta chain in context. Its antigen is not identified. This record belongs to a study of CXCR3-negative and CXCR3-positive naive CD8 T cells. This CDR3 comprises 16 residues. Germline loops: CDR1 SGHTA, CDR2 FQGNSA. Each TRB cDNA library was prepared by 5' RACE (with UMI labels). TCRdb reprocessed the 5' RACE reads; each CDR3 protein has one entry and no DNA is given. The ten most abundant clones cover 1.1% of a sample with 75,000 to 95,000 distinct CDR3 sequences. Study results and caveats: Within a donor, both naive subsets shared TRBV-TRBJ usage, unlike memory cells. In both naive subsets diversity was comparably high, whereas memory CD8+ cells showed much lower diversity.

The naive CD8+ gate required CD45RO-CCR7+CD27+CD95- phenotype. The chain has TRBV7-2 and TRBJ2-3; TCRdb outputs TRBD2, but without DNA this stays unchecked. The sample consisted of naive CXCR3- CD8+ T cells from blood. Noted subset: CD45RO-CCR7+CD27+CD95- naive CD8+ T cells lacking CXCR3 (TNR3-). This clonotype originated in a human donor in good health. Some clones in this sample may be carry-over from other donors' samples. The CDR3 loop reads CASSPTTGGSADTQYF.